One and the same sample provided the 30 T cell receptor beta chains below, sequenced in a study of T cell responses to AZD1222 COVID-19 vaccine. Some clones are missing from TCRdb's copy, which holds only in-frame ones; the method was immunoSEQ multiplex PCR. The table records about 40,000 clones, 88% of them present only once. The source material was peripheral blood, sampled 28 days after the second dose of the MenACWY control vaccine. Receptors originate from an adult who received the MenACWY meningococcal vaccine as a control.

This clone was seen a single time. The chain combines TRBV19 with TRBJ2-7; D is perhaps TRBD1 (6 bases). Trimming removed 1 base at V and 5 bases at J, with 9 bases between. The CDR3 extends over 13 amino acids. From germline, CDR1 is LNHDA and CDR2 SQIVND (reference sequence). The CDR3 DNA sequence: TGTGCCAGTAGTATAGGACAGGTAAACGAGCAGTACTTC. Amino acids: CASSIGQVNEQYF.

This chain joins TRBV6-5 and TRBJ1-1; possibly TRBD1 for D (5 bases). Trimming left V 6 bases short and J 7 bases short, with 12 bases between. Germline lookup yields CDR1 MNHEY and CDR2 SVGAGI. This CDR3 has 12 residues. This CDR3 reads CASSRGQGEAFF. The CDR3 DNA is TGTGCCAGCAGCCGAGGCCAGGGTGAAGCTTTCTTT.

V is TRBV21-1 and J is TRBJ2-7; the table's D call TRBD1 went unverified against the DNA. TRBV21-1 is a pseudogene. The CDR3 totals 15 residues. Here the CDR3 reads CASLGENRSADEQYF. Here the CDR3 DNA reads TGTGCCAGCTTAGGGGAAAACAGGAGTGCGGACGAGCAGTACTTC.

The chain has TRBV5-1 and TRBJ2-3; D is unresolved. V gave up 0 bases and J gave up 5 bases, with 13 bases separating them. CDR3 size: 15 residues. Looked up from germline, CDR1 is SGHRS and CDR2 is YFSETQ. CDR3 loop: CASSLGPHPEDTQYF. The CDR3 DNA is TGCGCCAGCAGCTTGGGCCCTCATCCGGAAGATACGCAGTATTTT.

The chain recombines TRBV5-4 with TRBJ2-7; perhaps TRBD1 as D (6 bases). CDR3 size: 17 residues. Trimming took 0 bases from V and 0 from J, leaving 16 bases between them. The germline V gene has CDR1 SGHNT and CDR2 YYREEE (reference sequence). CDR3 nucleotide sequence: TGTGCCAGCAGCTTGGGACTACCGGGACACCACTCCTACGAGCAGTACTTC. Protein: CASSLGLPGHHSYEQYF.

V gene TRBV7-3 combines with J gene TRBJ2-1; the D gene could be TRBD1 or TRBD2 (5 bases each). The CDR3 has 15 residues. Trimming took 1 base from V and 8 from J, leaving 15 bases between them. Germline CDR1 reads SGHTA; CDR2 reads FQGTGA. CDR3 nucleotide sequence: TGTGCCAGCAGCTTAATGGGGGACCGCTTCGATGAGCAGTTCTTC. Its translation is CASSLMGDRFDEQFF.

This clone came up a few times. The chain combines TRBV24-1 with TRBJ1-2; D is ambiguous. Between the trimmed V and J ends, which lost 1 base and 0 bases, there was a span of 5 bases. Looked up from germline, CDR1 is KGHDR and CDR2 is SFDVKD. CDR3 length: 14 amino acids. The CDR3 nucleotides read TGTGCCACCAGTGATTTACGGTCTAACTATGGCTACACCTTC. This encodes CATSDLRSNYGYTF.

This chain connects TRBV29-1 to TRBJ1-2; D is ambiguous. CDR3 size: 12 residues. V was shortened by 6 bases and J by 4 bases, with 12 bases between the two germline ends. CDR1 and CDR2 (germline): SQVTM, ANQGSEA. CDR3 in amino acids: CSVAGRFYGYTF. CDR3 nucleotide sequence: TGCAGCGTGGCTGGACGGTTCTATGGCTACACCTTC.

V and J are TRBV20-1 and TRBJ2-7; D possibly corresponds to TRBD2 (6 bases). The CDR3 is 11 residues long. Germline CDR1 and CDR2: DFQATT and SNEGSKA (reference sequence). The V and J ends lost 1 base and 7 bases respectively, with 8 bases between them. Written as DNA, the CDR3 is TGCAGTGCTAGAGTCCGGGGGGAGCAGTACTTC. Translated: CSARVRGEQYF.

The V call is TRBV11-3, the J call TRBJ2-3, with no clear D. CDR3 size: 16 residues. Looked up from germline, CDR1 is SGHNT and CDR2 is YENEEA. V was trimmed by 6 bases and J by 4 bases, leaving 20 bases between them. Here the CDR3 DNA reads TGTGCCAGCAGGTGGGCACCACCAAATGGTCCAGATACGCAGTATTTT. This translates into CASRWAPPNGPDTQYF.

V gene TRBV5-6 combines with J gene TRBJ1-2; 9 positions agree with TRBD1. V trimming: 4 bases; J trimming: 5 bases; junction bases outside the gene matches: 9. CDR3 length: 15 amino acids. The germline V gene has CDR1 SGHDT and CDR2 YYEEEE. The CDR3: CASSPDRGWGYGYTF. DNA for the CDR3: TGTGCCAGCAGCCCGGACAGGGGATGGGGATATGGCTACACCTTC.

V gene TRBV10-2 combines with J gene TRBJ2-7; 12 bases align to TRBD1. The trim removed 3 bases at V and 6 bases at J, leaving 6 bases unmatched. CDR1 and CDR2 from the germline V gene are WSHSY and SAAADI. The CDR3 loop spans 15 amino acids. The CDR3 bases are TGCGCCAGCAGTGATCGGGGACAGGGGGCGGCCGAGCAGTACTTC. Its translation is CASSDRGQGAAEQYF.

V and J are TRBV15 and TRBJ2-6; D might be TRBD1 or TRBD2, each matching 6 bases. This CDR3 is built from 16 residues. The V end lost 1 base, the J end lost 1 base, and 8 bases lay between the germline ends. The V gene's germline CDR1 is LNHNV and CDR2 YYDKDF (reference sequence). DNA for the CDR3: TGTGCCACCAGCAGAGGGGGGGCATCTGGGGCCAACGTCCTGACTTTC. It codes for CATSRGGASGANVLTF.

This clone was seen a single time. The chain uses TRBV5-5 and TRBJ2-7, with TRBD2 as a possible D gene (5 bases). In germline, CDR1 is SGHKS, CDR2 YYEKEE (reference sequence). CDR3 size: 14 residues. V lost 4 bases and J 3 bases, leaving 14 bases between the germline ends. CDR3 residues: CASSATGSYYEQYF. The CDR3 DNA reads TGTGCCAGCAGCGCCACGGGATCATACTACGAGCAGTACTTC.

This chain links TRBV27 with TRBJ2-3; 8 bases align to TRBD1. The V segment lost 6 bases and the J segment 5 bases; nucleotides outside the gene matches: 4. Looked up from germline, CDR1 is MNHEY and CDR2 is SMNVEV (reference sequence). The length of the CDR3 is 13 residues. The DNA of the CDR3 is TGTGCCAGCAGGACAGGGGCCGGAGATACGCAGTATTTT. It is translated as CASRTGAGDTQYF.

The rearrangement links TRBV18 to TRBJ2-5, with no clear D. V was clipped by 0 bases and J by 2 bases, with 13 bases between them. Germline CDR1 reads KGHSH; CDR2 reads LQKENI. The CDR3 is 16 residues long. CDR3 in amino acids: CASSPPSRVGQETQYF. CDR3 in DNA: TGTGCCAGCTCACCACCTTCCCGGGTAGGTCAAGAGACCCAGTACTTC.

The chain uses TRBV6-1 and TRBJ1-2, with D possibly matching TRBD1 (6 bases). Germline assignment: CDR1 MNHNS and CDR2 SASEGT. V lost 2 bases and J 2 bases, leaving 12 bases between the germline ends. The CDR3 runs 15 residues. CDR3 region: CASSEILQGNYGYTF. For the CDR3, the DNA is TGTGCCAGCAGTGAAATTCTCCAGGGGAACTATGGCTACACCTTC.

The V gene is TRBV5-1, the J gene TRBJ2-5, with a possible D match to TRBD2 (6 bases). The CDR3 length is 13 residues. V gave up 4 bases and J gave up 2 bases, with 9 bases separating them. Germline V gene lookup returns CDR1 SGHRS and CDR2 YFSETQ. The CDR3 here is CASSPGTQETQYF. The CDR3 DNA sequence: TGCGCCAGCAGCCCCGGGACTCAAGAGACCCAGTACTTC.

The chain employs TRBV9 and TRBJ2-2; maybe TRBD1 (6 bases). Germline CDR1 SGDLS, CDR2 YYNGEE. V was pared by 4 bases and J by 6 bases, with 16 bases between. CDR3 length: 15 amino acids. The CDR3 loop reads CASSPQGNPPGELFF. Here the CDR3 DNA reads TGTGCCAGCAGCCCTCAGGGGAATCCACCCGGGGAGCTGTTTTTT.

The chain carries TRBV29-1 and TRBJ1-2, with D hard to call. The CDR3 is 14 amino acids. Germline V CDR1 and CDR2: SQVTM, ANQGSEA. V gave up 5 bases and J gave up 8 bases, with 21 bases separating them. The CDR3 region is CSVYPFRPSEGYTF. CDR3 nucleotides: TGCAGCGTTTACCCTTTCCGGCCTTCGGAGGGCTACACCTTC.

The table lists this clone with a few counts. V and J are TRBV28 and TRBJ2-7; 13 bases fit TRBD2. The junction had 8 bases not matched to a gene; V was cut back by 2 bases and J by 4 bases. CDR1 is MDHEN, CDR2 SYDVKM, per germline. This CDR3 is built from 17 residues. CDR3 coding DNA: TGTGCCAGCAGTTTAACTAGCGGGAGGGCCAGAGGGTACGAGCAGTACTTC. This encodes CASSLTSGRARGYEQYF.

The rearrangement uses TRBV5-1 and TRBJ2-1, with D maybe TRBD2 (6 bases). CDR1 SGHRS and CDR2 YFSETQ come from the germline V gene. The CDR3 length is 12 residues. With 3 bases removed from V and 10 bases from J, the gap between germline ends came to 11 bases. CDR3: CASSYGLKEQFF. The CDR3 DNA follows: TGCGCCAGCAGCTACGGACTAAAAGAGCAGTTCTTC.

The CDR3 DNA sequence: TGCGCCAGCAGCCGGGACAGTAATCAGCCCCAGCATTTT. It translates to CASSRDSNQPQHF. V usage is TRBV5-1 and J usage is TRBJ1-5, with TRBD1 matching over 7 bases. V lost 4 bases to trimming and J lost 4 bases; unmatched junction nucleotides: 2. CDR3 length: 13 residues. Germline loops: CDR1 SGHRS, CDR2 YFSETQ.

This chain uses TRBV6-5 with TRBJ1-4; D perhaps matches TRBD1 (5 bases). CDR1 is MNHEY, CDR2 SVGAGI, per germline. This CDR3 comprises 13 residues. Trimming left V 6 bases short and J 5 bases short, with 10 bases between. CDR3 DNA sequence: TGTGCCAGCAGATGGGACGGCAATGAAAAACTGTTTTTT. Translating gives CASRWDGNEKLFF.

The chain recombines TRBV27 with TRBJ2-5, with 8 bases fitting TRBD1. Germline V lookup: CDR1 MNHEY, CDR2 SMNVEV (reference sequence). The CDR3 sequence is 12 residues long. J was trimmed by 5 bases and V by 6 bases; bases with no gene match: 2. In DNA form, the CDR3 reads TGTGCCAGCAGGACAGGGGTGGAGACCCAGTACTTC. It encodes CASRTGVETQYF.

The CDR3 region is CASSKGTSGISYNEQFF. The CDR3 DNA sequence: TGTGCCAGCAGCAAAGGGACTAGCGGGATCTCCTACAATGAGCAGTTCTTC. The chain couples TRBV21-1 to TRBJ2-1; TRBD2, the table's D call, was not compared with the DNA. TRBV21-1 is described as a pseudogene. The CDR3 covers 17 residues.

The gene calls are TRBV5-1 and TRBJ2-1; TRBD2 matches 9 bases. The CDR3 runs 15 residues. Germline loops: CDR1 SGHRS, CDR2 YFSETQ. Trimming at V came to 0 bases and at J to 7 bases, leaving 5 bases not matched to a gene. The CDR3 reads CASSLEAGGRNEQFF. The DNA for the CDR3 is TGCGCCAGCAGCTTGGAAGCGGGAGGACGGAATGAGCAGTTCTTC.

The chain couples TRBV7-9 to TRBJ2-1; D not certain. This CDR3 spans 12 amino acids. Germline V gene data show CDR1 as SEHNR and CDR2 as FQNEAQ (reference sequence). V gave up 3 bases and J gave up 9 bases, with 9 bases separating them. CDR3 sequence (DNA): TGTGCCAGCAGCTTGGAACGCGGTGAGCAGTTCTTC. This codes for CASSLERGEQFF.

The CDR3 bases are TGTGCCAGCAGCGAGGGTTGGAATGAGCAGTTCTTC. Translation: CASSEGWNEQFF. The V and J genes are TRBV2 and TRBJ2-1; D is possibly TRBD2 (5 bases). Between the trimmed V and J ends, which lost 6 bases and 7 bases, there was a span of 10 bases. The CDR3 length is 12 residues. Looked up from germline, CDR1 is SNHLY and CDR2 is FYNNEI.

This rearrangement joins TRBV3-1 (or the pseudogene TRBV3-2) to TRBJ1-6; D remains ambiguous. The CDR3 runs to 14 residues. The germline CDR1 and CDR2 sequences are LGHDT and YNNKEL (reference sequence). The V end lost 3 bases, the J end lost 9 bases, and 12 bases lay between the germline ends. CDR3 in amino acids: CASSHRLAGSPLHF. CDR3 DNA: TGTGCCAGCAGCCACCGGCTGGCGGGTTCACCCCTCCACTTT.